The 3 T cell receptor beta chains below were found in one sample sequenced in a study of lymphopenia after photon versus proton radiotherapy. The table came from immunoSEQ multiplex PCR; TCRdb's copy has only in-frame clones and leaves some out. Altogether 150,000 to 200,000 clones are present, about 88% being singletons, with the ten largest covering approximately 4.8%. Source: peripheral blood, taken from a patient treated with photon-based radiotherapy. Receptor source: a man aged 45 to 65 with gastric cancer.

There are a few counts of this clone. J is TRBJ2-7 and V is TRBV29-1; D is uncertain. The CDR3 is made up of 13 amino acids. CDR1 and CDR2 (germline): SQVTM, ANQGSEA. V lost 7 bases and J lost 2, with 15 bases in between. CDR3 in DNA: TGCAGCGCCGCGCGAACCACCGCCTACGAGCAGTACTTC. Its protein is CSAARTTAYEQYF.

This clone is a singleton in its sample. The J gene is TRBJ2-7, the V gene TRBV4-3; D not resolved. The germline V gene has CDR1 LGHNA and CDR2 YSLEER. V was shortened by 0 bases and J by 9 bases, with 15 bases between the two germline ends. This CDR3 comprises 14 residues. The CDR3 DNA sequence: TGCGCCAGCAGCCAAGATACTAAGTCCATTGGGCAGTACTTC. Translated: CASSQDTKSIGQYF.

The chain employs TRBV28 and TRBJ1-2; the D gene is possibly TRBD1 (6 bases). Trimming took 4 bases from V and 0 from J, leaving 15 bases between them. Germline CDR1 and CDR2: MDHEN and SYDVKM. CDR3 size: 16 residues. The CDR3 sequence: CASSSTGPTANYGYTF. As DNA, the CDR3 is TGTGCCAGCAGTTCCACAGGGCCCACCGCTAACTATGGCTACACCTTC.